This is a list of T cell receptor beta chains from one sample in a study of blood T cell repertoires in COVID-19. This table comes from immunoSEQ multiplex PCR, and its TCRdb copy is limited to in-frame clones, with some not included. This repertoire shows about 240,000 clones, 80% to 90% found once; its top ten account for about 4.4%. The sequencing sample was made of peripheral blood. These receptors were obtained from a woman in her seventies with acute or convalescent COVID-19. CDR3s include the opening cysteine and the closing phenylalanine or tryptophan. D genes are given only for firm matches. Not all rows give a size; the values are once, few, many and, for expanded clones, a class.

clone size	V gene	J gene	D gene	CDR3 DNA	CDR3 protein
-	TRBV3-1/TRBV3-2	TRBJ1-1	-	TGTGCCAGCAGCCAAACCAGGGGAGTTGCTGAAGCTTTCTTT	CASSQTRGVAEAFF
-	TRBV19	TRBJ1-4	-	TGTGCCAGTACCGACAGGCCCAGCTCATGGGAAAAACTGTTTTTT	CASTDRPSSWEKLFF
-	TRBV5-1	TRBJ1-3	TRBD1	TGCGCCAGCAGCTTGGTAGGGACAGCGTTTGGAAACACCATATATTTT	CASSLVGTAFGNTIYF
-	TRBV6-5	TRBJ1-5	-	TGTGCCAGCAGTTACCGGAAGGAGAGGAATCAGCCCCAGCATTTT	CASSYRKERNQPQHF
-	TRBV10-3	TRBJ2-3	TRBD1	TGTGCCATCAGACCGGACAGGGGCACAGATACGCAGTATTTT	CAIRPDRGTDTQYF
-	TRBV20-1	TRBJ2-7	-	TGCAGTGCTCCCAACTTACACGAGCAGTACTTC	CSAPNLHEQYF
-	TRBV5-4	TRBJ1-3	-	TGTGCCAGCAGCTTGCCTGCGGGAAACACCATATATTTT	CASSLPAGNTIYF
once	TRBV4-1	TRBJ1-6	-	TGCGCCAGCAGCCCACCTGGCCCACCCCTCCACTTT	CASSPPGPPLHF
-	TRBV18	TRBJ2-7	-	TGTGCCAGCTCACCAGGACAGCCCTCCTACGAGCAGTACTTC	CASSPGQPSYEQYF
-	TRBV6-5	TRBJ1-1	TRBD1	TGTGCCAGCAGACTCTACGACAGGGAAACTGAAGCTTTCTTT	CASRLYDRETEAFF
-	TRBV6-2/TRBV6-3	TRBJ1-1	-	TGTGCCAGCAGTTACTCATTCGCCGGTACTGAAGCTTTCTTT	CASSYSFAGTEAFF
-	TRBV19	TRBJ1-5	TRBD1	TGTGCCAGTAGTATCCCACAGGGGACGGGGGCGAATCAGCCCCAGCATTTT	CASSIPQGTGANQPQHF
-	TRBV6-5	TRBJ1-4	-	TGTGCCAGCACCCAACAGGGAGGGAATAATGAAAAACTGTTTTTT	CASTQQGGNNEKLFF
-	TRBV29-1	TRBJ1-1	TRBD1	TGCAGCGGGGGGACAGGGTACAGCACTGAAGCTTTCTTT	CSGGTGYSTEAFF
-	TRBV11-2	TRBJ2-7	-	TGTGCCAGCAGCTTAGTAGACAGGTTCTCCTACGAGCAGTACTTC	CASSLVDRFSYEQYF
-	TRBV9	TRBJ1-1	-	TGTGCCAGCAGCGCGGGGGGACTGAAGAACACTGAAGCTTTCTTT	CASSAGGLKNTEAFF
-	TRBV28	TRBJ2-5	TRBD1	TGTGCCAGCAGTTTATCAGGGGGCGCAGAGACCCAGTACTTC	CASSLSGGAETQYF
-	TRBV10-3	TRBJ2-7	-	TGTGCCATCAGTGAGTCTCACCGGGAAGGCAGGACGGAGCAGTACTTC	CAISESHREGRTEQYF
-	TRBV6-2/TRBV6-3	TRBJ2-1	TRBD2	TGTGCCAGCAGTTACGGACTAGGGCGTTATGAGCAGTTCTTC	CASSYGLGRYEQFF
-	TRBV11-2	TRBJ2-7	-	TGTGCCAGCAGCTCGCGAGAGCAGTACTTC	CASSSREQYF
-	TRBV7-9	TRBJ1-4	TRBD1	TGTGCCAGCAGCCCAGACAGGGGGGCAATTCCAAAACTGTTTTTT	CASSPDRGAIPKLFF
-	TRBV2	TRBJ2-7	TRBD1	TGTGCCAGCGGAAGATTCTTACAGGGGGACGAGCAGTACTTC	CASGRFLQGDEQYF
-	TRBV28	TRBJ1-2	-	TGTGCCAGCAGTTCGACGGGAGCCGTCTATGGCTACACCTTC	CASSSTGAVYGYTF
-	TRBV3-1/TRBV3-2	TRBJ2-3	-	TGTGCCAGCAGCCTCCTCAGCGGGAGCACAGATACGCAGTATTTT	CASSLLSGSTDTQYF
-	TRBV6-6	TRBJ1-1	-	TGTGCCAGCAGTTACCCGGGTCAACAGAACACTGAAGCTTTCTTT	CASSYPGQQNTEAFF
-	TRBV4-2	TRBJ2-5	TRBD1	TGTGCCAGCAGCCTTGTCAGCCAGGGGGCCCAGTACTTC	CASSLVSQGAQYF
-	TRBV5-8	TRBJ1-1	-	TGTGCCAGCAGCTTGCCTTCGGCAGGGATCACTGAAGCTTTCTTT	CASSLPSAGITEAFF
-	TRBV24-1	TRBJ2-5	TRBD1	TGTGCCACCAGTGACTTACAGGGGACCCAAGAGACCCAGTACTTC	CATSDLQGTQETQYF
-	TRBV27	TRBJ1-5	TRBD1	TGTGCCAGCAGCCCGGGGACAGGCGGTGATCAGCCCCAGCATTTT	CASSPGTGGDQPQHF
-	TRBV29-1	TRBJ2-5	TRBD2	TGCAGCGTTGGGACTAGCGGGGGGGCCGTGAAGACCCAGTACTTC	CSVGTSGGAVKTQYF
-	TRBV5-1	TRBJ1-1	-	TGCGCCAGCAGCTTGGAATCGGCAGGGTTGACTGAAGCTTTCTTT	CASSLESAGLTEAFF
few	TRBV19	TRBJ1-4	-	TGTGCCAGTAGTATTCAGGCAACTAATGAAAAACTGTTTTTT	CASSIQATNEKLFF
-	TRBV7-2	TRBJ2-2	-	TGTGCCAGCAGCCCTATTGGGGGCCAGAACACCGGGGAGCTGTTTTTT	CASSPIGGQNTGELFF
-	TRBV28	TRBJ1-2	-	TGTGCCAGCAGTTTCACAGGGTTCATGCATGGCTACACCTTC	CASSFTGFMHGYTF
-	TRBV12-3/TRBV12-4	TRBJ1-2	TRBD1	TGTGCCAGCAGGAGACAGGGATCTGGCTACACCTTC	CASRRQGSGYTF
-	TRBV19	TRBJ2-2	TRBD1	TGTGCCAGTAGTGAACACCGACAGGGGATCGGGGAGCTGTTTTTT	CASSEHRQGIGELFF
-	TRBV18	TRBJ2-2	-	TGTGCCAGCTCACTTTCAACGGCGGGACCTTTGAACACCGGGGAGCTGTTTTTT	CASSLSTAGPLNTGELFF
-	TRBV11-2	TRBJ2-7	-	TGTGCCAGCAGCGGGCAAGACTCCTACGAGCAGTACTTC	CASSGQDSYEQYF
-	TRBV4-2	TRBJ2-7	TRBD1	TGTGCCAGCAGCCAAGAGTCGGGACAGGGTCGGTCCTACGAGCAGTACTTC	CASSQESGQGRSYEQYF
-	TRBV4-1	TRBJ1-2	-	TGCGCCAGCAGCCTCCAGGCGACGGTGGGCTATGGCTACACCTTC	CASSLQATVGYGYTF
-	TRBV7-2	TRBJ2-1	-	TGTGCCAGCAGCCCCGAGGCGGGGAACTACAATGAGCAGTTCTTC	CASSPEAGNYNEQFF
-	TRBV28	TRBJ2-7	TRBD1	TGTGCCAGCAGTCGACAGGGGGCCTACGAGCAGTACTTC	CASSRQGAYEQYF
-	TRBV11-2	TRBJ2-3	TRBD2	TGTGCCAGCAGCTTTACTTCGTTCGGGGGGGGCCGGACAGATACGCAGTATTTT	CASSFTSFGGGRTDTQYF
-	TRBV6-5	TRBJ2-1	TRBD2	TGTGCCAGCAGCTTAGCGGGGGCCTACAATGAGCAGTTCTTC	CASSLAGAYNEQFF
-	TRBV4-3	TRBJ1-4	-	TGCGCCAGCAGCCCCACAGGCCCAACATCGATCGAGAAACTGTTTTTT	CASSPTGPTSIEKLFF
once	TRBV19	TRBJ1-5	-	TGTGCCAGTAGTATGGGGCCTCGCAATCAGCCCCAGCATTTT	CASSMGPRNQPQHF
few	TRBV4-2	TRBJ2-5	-	TGTGCCAGCAGCCAAGATGGCTTTGGAGAGACCCAGTACTTC	CASSQDGFGETQYF
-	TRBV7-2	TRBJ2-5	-	TGTGCCAGCAGCCCTGGAGGCATTTCGGAGACCCAGTACTTC	CASSPGGISETQYF
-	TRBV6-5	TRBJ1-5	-	TGTGCCAGCAGAGGACAGTTATCCATCGATCAGCCCCAGCATTTT	CASRGQLSIDQPQHF
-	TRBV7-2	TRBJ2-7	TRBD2	TGTGCCAGCAGCTTAGAGCGGACTAGCGGGACCTACGAGCAGTACTTC	CASSLERTSGTYEQYF
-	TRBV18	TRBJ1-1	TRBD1	TGTGCCAGCTCACTCCGACAGGGGGAAGGCACTGAAGCTTTCTTT	CASSLRQGEGTEAFF
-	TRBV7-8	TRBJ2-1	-	TGTGCCAGCAGAGGGGGGGTATCTGGGAATGAGCAGTTCTTC	CASRGGVSGNEQFF